This entry features one TCR beta chain sequence. Its antigen is not identified. A second roughly 6 to 12 cycle PCR used barcoded and J-beta primers. TCRdb redid the calling of the 5' RACE reads with MiXCR, one entry per CDR3 protein. The sample lists roughly 700,000 distinct CDR3 sequences, 45% to 50% occurring once. CDR1 is LGHNA, CDR2 YNFKEQ, per germline. Deletions cut 0 bases from V and 3 bases from J, with 14 bases between. The CDR3 length is 16 residues. These data come from a study of blood T cells in healthy people across ages. Findings of the study overall: The percentage of naive T cells correlated strongly with TCR beta diversity. Roughly linear age-related decline in beta diversity appeared, significant by age about 40. The authors considered diversity estimates from one million T cells to be underestimates. The donors' CMV status was not determined, possibly confounding changes in expanded clonotypes.

Sequences were obtained from blood. The chain employs TRBV4-2 and TRBJ1-2, with D perhaps TRBD1 (6 bases). The sequence came from an older woman in good health. DNA for the CDR3: TGTGCCAGCAGCCAAGAGCTGGGGGGGCTCGACTATGGCTACACCTTC. Protein product: CASSQELGGLDYGYTF.